The entry that follows covers one T cell receptor beta chain sequence. Its target is not known. This entry belongs to a study of monozygotic twins with inflammatory bowel disease. Broader study findings: A reduction in TCRbeta diversity (inverse Simpson) was seen in IBD patients relative to healthy co-twins.

Incorporation of UMIs carrying a 6-nucleotide sample barcode was performed by template switching. TCRdb re-called the 5' RACE reads and gives one entry per CDR3 protein, without DNA. The table for this sample gives around 400,000 distinct CDR3 sequences. The sequenced sample was blood. This receptor was obtained from a human donor with ulcerative colitis or Crohn's disease, or a healthy co-twin of an affected twin (not recorded which).

Here the CDR3 reads CASSTRAGSSYEQYF. The chain joins TRBV21-1 to TRBJ2-7; TCRdb's D call, TRBD2, is unchecked because there is no DNA. TRBV21-1 represents a pseudogene. This CDR3 has 15 amino acids.